The rows below give T cell receptor beta chains drawn from one sample of a study of blood T cell repertoires in COVID-19. The protocol was immunoSEQ multiplex PCR, while the TCRdb copy is restricted to in-frame clones and leaves out a portion. Of about 400,000 clones detected, around 87% appear once; the ten largest clones hold about 3%. Sequenced sample: peripheral blood. The receptors stem from a human donor in a cohort sampled during active COVID-19. The CDR3 runs from the conserved cysteine through the conserved F or W. A D gene is named only where the DNA matches it firmly. Rows may omit the clone size; those that give it use once, few, many or a size class.

D	size	J	V	DNA	CDR3
TRBD2	-	TRBJ2-1	TRBV6-4	TGTGCCAGCAGCACGACTAGCGGGGGGGCGGTCGATGAGCAGTTCTTC	CASSTTSGGAVDEQFF
-	many	TRBJ1-3	TRBV15	TGTGCCACCAGCAGAGATAAGACTCTCTCTGGAAACACCATATATTTT	CATSRDKTLSGNTIYF
-	-	TRBJ2-4	TRBV28	TGTGCCAGCAGACTCACTGGAGGGGCATCGGCCAAAAACATTCAGTACTTC	CASRLTGGASAKNIQYF
-	few	TRBJ1-5	TRBV3-1/TRBV3-2	TGTGCCAGCAGCCAAGGCAGGGACAATCAGCCCCAGCATTTT	CASSQGRDNQPQHF
TRBD1	-	TRBJ2-7	TRBV2	TGTGCCAGCACCCGACAGGGGATTGACGAGCAGTACTTC	CASTRQGIDEQYF
-	-	TRBJ1-5	TRBV7-9	TGTGCCAGCAGCTTAGGCGGCCCAAGCCAGTATAGCAATCAGCCCCAGCATTTT	CASSLGGPSQYSNQPQHF
-	-	TRBJ2-1	TRBV29-1	TGCAGCGTTGTTACGGGGGGCCGAGAGCAGTTCTTC	CSVVTGGREQFF
-	-	TRBJ2-1	TRBV4-2	TGTGCCAGCAGCCGGGGGGTAATGGGGTATGAGCAGTTCTTC	CASSRGVMGYEQFF
TRBD1	-	TRBJ2-7	TRBV29-1	TGCAGCGTTGTGGGTCCCAACACGGACAGGGAACACGAGCAGTACTTC	CSVVGPNTDREHEQYF
-	-	TRBJ1-3	TRBV6-5	TGTGCCAGCAGGCGAAGTCGGGACTCTGGAAACACCATATATTTT	CASRRSRDSGNTIYF
-	-	TRBJ2-1	TRBV14	TGTGCCAGCAGCATTCTGAGGACAGCATACAATGAGCAGTTCTTC	CASSILRTAYNEQFF
-	-	TRBJ1-2	TRBV5-4	TGTGCCAGCAGCTCCATCAGGGGCGACTATGGCTACACCTTC	CASSSIRGDYGYTF
-	-	TRBJ1-2	TRBV14	TGTGCCAGCAGCCTATCGCGGGCGTATGGCTACACCTTC	CASSLSRAYGYTF
-	-	TRBJ2-7	TRBV30	TGTGCCTTCCGCGGGGAATGGTCCTACGAGCAGTACTTC	CAFRGEWSYEQYF
-	-	TRBJ2-7	TRBV11-2	TGTGCCAGCAGCTACAGGGACGACGAGCAGTACTTC	CASSYRDDEQYF
TRBD2	once	TRBJ2-1	TRBV27	TGTGCCAGCAGTTTATCGGGGACTAGCGGATACAATGAGCAGTTCTTC	CASSLSGTSGYNEQFF
-	-	TRBJ1-2	TRBV5-6	TGTGCCAGCAGCTTGTATAGCAGCACTATGGCGGAGGATGGCTACACCTTC	CASSLYSSTMAEDGYTF
TRBD1	-	TRBJ1-5	TRBV10-2	TGCGCCAGCAGTTTTTACAGGGGTGATAGCAATCAGCCCCAGCATTTT	CASSFYRGDSNQPQHF
TRBD1	-	TRBJ1-6	TRBV28	TGTGCCAGCAGTTCTGCATGGGACAGGAGCTCCTATAATTCACCCCTCCACTTT	CASSSAWDRSSYNSPLHF
TRBD2	-	TRBJ2-3	TRBV27	TGTGCCAGCAGTCTAGCGGGGGGGCCCTCAGATACGCAGTATTTT	CASSLAGGPSDTQYF
-	-	TRBJ2-7	TRBV5-1	TGCGCCAGCAGCTTGGAAGGCAGGGGAGGGTTCTACGAGCAGTACTTC	CASSLEGRGGFYEQYF
-	-	TRBJ2-1	TRBV2	TGTGCCAACCACAGGACAGTTGGATACAATGAGCAGTTCTTC	CANHRTVGYNEQFF
-	-	TRBJ2-7	TRBV5-4	TGTGCCAGCAGCTTGGACAACAGAATGGAGCAGTACTTC	CASSLDNRMEQYF
-	few	TRBJ1-1	TRBV2	TGTGCCAGCAGTGGGGGGCTAATAGCTTTCTTT	CASSGGLIAFF
-	-	TRBJ2-4	TRBV18	TGTGCCAGCTCACCAGCGACTTCCGGTGCCAAAAACATTCAGTACTTC	CASSPATSGAKNIQYF
-	-	TRBJ1-6	TRBV5-5	TGTGCCAGCAGCTTGGGAGAACCCCTCCACTTT	CASSLGEPLHF
TRBD2	few	TRBJ2-5	TRBV9	TGTGCCAGCAGTGGGACTAGCGCCCCTTCGGAGACCCAGTACTTC	CASSGTSAPSETQYF
-	-	TRBJ2-1	TRBV5-1	TGCGCCAGCAGCGGAACAGCAATCTCCTACAATGAGCAGTTCTTC	CASSGTAISYNEQFF
TRBD1	-	TRBJ1-1	TRBV7-9	TGTGCCAGCAGCCTACGGGACAGCGACACTGAAGCTTTCTTT	CASSLRDSDTEAFF
-	-	TRBJ1-1	TRBV5-1	TGCGCCAGCAGCTTGGTTGGGGGCTTGAACACTGAAGCTTTCTTT	CASSLVGGLNTEAFF
-	many	TRBJ2-1	TRBV11-2	TGTGCCAGCAGCTTAGATCGGACAGACGGTGAGCAGTTCTTC	CASSLDRTDGEQFF
TRBD2	-	TRBJ2-1	TRBV7-9	TGTGCCAGCAGCTTAGAGGGGACTAGCGGGAGGGCCCTGGAGCAGTTCTTC	CASSLEGTSGRALEQFF
TRBD1	-	TRBJ1-4	TRBV30	TGTGCCTGGAGGAGGGAAGGGGGCGGTGAAAAACTGTTTTTT	CAWRREGGGEKLFF